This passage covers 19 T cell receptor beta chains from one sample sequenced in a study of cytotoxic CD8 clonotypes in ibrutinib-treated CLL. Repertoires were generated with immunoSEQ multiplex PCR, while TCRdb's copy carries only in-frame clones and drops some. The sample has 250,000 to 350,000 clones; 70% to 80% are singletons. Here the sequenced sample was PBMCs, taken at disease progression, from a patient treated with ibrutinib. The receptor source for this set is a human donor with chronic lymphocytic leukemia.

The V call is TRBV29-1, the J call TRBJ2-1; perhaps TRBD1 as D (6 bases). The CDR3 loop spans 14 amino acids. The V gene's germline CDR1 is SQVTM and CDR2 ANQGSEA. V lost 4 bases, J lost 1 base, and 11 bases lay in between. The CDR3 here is CSVVGGESYNEQFF. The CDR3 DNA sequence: TGCAGCGTTGTAGGGGGAGAGTCCTACAATGAGCAGTTCTTC.

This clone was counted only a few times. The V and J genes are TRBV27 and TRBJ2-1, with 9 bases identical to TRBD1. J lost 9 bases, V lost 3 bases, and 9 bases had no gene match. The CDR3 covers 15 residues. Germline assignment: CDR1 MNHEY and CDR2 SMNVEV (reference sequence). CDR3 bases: TGTGCCAGCAGTTTCGGGACAGGGCCAGGTGGTGAGCAGTTCTTC. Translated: CASSFGTGPGGEQFF.

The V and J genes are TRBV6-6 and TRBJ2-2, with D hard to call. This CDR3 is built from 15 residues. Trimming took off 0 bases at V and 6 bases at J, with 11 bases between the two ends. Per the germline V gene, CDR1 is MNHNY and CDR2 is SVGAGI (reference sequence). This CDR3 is CASSYSSVGAGELFF. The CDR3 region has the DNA TGTGCCAGCAGTTACTCGAGTGTTGGGGCCGGGGAGCTGTTTTTT.

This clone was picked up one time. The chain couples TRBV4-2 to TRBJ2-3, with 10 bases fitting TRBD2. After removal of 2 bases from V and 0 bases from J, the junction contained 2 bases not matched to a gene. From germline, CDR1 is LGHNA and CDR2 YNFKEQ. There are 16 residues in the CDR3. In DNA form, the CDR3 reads TGTGCCAGCAGCCAAATAGCGGGGGGCAGCACAGATACGCAGTATTTT. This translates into CASSQIAGGSTDTQYF.

CDR3 loop: CASSVDGTGVGYTF. The DNA for the CDR3 is TGTGCCAGCAGCGTAGATGGGACAGGGGTTGGCTACACCTTC. This rearrangement joins TRBV9 to TRBJ1-2; 10 positions agree with TRBD1. CDR1 is SGDLS and CDR2 is YYNGEE in the germline V gene. V dropped 0 bases and J dropped 7; count of bases not matched to a gene: 3. The CDR3 totals 14 residues. Complete variable domain (other parts from reference TRBV9 and TRBJ1-2): DSGVTQTPKHLITATGQRVTLRCSPRSGDLSVYWYQQSLDQGLQFLIQYYNGEERAKGNILERFSAQQFPDLHSELNLSSLELGDSALYFCASSVDGTGVGYTFGSGTRLTVV.

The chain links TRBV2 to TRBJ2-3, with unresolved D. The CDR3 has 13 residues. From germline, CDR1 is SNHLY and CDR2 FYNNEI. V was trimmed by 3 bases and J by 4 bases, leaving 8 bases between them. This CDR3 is CASSESLADTQYF. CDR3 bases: TGTGCCAGCAGTGAGAGTCTCGCAGATACGCAGTATTTT.

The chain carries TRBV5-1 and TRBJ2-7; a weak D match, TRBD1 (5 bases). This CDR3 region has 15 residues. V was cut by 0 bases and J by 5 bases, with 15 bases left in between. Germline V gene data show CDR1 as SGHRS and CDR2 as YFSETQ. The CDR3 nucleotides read TGCGCCAGCAGCTTGGAGGTGGGGCGCTTGGACGAGCAGTACTTC. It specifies CASSLEVGRLDEQYF. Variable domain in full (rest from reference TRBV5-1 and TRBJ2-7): KAGVTQTPRYLIKTRGQQVTLSCSPISGHRSVSWYQQTPGQGLQFLFEYFSETQRNKGNFPGRFSGRQFSNSRSEMNVSTLELGDSALYLCASSLEVGRLDEQYFGPGTRLTVT.

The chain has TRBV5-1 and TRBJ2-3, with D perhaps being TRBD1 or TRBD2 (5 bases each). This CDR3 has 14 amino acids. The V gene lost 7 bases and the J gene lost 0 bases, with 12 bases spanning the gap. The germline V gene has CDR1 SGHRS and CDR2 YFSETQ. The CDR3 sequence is CASCGDPSTDTQYF. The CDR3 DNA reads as TGCGCCAGCTGTGGGGACCCTAGCACAGATACGCAGTATTTT.

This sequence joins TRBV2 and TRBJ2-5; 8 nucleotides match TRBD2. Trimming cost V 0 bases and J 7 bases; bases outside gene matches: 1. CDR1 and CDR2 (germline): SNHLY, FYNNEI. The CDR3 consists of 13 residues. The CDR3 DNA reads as TGTGCCAGCAGTGAAGCAGCGGGGGCGACCCAGTACTTC. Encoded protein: CASSEAAGATQYF.

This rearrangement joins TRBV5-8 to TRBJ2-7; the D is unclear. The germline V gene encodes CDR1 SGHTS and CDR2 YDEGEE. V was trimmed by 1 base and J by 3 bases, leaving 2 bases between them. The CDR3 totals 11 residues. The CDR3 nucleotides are TGTGCCAGCAGCTTGCACTACGAGCAGTACTTC. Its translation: CASSLHYEQYF. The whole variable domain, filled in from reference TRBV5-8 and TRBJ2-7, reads EAGVTQSPTHLIKTRGQQATLRCSPISGHTSVYWYQQALGLGLQFLLWYDEGEERNRGNFPPRFSGRQFPNYSSELNVNALELEDSALYLCASSLHYEQYFGPGTRLTVT.

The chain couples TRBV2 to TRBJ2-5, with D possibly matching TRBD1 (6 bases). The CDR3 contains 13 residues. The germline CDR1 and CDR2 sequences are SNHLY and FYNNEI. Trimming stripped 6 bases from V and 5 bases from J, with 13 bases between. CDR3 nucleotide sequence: TGTGCCAGCAGGGAAACAGGGTTGGAGACCCAGTACTTC. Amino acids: CASRETGLETQYF.

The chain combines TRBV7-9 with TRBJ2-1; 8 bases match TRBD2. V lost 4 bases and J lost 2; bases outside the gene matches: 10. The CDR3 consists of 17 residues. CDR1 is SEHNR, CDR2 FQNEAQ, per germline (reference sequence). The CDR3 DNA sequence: TGTGCCAGCAGCTCTCCCCCGTTTAGCGGGGCCTACAATGAGCAGTTCTTC. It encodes CASSSPPFSGAYNEQFF.

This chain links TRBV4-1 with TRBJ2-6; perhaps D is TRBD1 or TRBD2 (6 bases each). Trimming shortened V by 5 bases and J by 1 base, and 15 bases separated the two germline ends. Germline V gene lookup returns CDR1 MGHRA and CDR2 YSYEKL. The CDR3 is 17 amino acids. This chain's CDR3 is CASSTAQGRSGANVLTF. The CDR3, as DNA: TGCGCCAGCAGCACAGCGCAGGGGAGGTCTGGGGCCAACGTCCTGACTTTC.

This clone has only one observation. The CDR3 is CASSYSRGFSRTAFF. The DNA for the CDR3 is TGTGCCAGCAGTTACTCGAGGGGCTTCTCAAGGACGGCTTTCTTT. V gene TRBV6-5 combines with J gene TRBJ1-1; a weak D match, TRBD1 (5 bases). This CDR3 contains 15 residues. The V end lost 0 bases, the J end lost 11 bases, and 19 bases lay between the germline ends. Looked up from germline, CDR1 is MNHEY and CDR2 is SVGAGI.

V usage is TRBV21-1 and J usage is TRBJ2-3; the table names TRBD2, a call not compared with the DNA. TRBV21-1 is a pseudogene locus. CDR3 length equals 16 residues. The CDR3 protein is CASSKVAGEGEDTQYF. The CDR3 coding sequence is TGTGCCAGCAGCAAAGTGGCGGGAGAAGGGGAAGATACGCAGTATTTT.

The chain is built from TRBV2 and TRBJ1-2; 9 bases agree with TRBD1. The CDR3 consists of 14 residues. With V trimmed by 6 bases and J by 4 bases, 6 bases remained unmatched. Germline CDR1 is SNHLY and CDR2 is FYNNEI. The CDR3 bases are TGTGCCAGCAGCCACAGGGGGCTAGGCTATGGCTACACCTTC. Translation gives CASSHRGLGYGYTF.

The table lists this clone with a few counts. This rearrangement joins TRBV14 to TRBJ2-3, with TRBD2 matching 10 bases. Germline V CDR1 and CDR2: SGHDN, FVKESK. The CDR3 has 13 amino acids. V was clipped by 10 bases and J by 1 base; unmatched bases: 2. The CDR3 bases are TGTGCCACCGGGACTAGCGGCACAGATACGCAGTATTTT. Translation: CATGTSGTDTQYF. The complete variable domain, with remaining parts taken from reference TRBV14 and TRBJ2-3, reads EAGVTQFPSHSVIEKGQTVTLRCDPISGHDNLYWYRRVMGKEIKFLLHFVKESKQDESGMPNNRFLAERTGGTYSTLKVQPAELEDSGVYFCATGTSGTDTQYFGPGTRLTVL.

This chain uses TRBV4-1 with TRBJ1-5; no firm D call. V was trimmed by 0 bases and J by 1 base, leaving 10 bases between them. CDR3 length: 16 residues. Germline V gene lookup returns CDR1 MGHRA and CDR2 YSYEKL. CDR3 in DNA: TGCGCCAGCAGCCAAGAAAGGCTCCCCAGCAATCAGCCCCAGCATTTT. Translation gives CASSQERLPSNQPQHF.

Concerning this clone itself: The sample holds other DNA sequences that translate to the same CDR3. The CDR3 DNA follows: TGTGCCAGCAGCTTAGGAGCGGGAGGCTACGAGCAGTACTTC. This encodes CASSLGAGGYEQYF. V and J are TRBV11-2 and TRBJ2-7; TRBD2 agrees at 9 bases. V dropped 1 base and J dropped 3; count of bases not matched to a gene: 1. CDR1 is SGHAT and CDR2 is FQNNGV in the germline V gene. This CDR3 spans 14 amino acids.